These T cell receptor beta chains were read from a single sample in a study of cytomegalovirus exposure and HLA in healthy donors. Profiling relied on immunoSEQ multiplex PCR, and the TCRdb table lists in-frame clones only, not all of them. The table includes about 130,000 clones, more than 65% detected once. The sample comprised PBMCs. Source of these receptors: a man in his late teens or twenties in good health and CMV-seropositive. CDR3s include the opening cysteine and the closing phenylalanine or tryptophan.

j_call v_call cdr3_aa
TRBJ2-1 TRBV5-1 CASTQRGAYNEQFF
TRBJ2-1 TRBV29-1 CSVEKREGYEQFF
TRBJ2-2 TRBV10-2 CASKDSGGVNTGELFF
TRBJ2-2 TRBV10-3 CAISESTGLMTGELFF
TRBJ2-1 TRBV9 CASSSGGFVENEQFF
TRBJ2-5 TRBV30 CAWSVRGQGQETQYF
TRBJ2-2 TRBV5-1 CASSLGRGTGELFF
TRBJ1-5 TRBV7-2 CASSLGQASGPQHF
TRBJ2-7 TRBV19 CASSILAGAHEQYF
TRBJ2-2 TRBV6-5 CASSYRAGGGELFF
TRBJ2-3 TRBV7-9 CASSRLLLAGGPNTDTQYF
TRBJ2-3 TRBV18 CASSRDRDTDTQYF
TRBJ1-2 TRBV19 CASNRGGRYGYTF
TRBJ2-7 TRBV7-2 CASSLDRVDEQYF
TRBJ1-2 TRBV5-1 CASSPETTGYGYTF
TRBJ1-4 TRBV2 CASSGPTGDNEKLFF
TRBJ1-2 TRBV9 CASSALAGVYGYTF
TRBJ2-2 TRBV5-5 CASSFWFSGTAGAGELFF
TRBJ1-5 TRBV9 CASSAGGGRGNQPQHF
TRBJ2-5 TRBV5-1 CASSQSTDPNQETQYF
TRBJ2-3 TRBV19 CASSNPFRGGLDTQYF
TRBJ2-5 TRBV11-1 CASSSAGVVVEKTQYF
TRBJ2-5 TRBV5-1 CASSLVGNRQETQYF
TRBJ2-7 TRBV2 CASSDLTGGYEQYF
. TRBV6-5 CASSLLADAYEQYF